A selection of T cell receptor beta chains follows, all from one sample in a study of T cells after yellow fever vaccination. TCRdb re-analysed the 5' RACE reads in MiXCR, keeping a single row per CDR3 protein. The data show about 160,000 distinct CDR3 sequences, less than 9% seen once. The material was CD4+ T cells sorted from PBMCs, obtained more than 4 days after the first yellow fever vaccination. These receptors came from a man aged 18 to 29 who received the YFV17D yellow fever vaccine. CDR3s include the opening cysteine and the closing phenylalanine or tryptophan. A D gene is named only where the DNA matches it firmly. Clone size is given for some rows only: seen once, a few or many times, or a class if the clone is expanded.

D	V	J	size	DNA	CDR3
-	TRBV7-2	TRBJ1-5	-	TGTGCCAGCAGCTTTGGGCCCGGAAATCAGCCCCAGCATTTT	CASSFGPGNQPQHF
TRBD1	TRBV7-3	TRBJ1-2	many	TGTGCCAGCAGCATAGACAGGGACTTTGGCTACACCTTC	CASSIDRDFGYTF
-	TRBV5-5	TRBJ2-7	many	TGTGCCAGCAGCTTGAGATCCTACGCCTACGAGCAGTACTTC	CASSLRSYAYEQYF
-	TRBV18	TRBJ2-2	-	TGTGCCAGCTCAACAACTAGAATGAACACCGTGGAGCTGTTTTTT	CASSTTRMNTVELFF
TRBD1	TRBV4-2	TRBJ1-1	few	TGTGCCAGCAGCCCACAAACGGGACAGGTGGAAGCTTTCTTT	CASSPQTGQVEAFF
TRBD2	TRBV12-3/TRBV12-4	TRBJ2-1	many	TGTGCCAGCAGGAGAGCGGGGGAATCATACAATGAGCAGTTCTTC	CASRRAGESYNEQFF
-	TRBV5-6	TRBJ2-7	many	TGTGCCAGCTCCACCCTGGGAAGGGGCTACGAGCAGTACTTC	CASSTLGRGYEQYF
TRBD2	TRBV7-7	TRBJ2-2	many	TGTGCCAGCAGCCCCAGCGGGGGGACCGGGGAGCTGTTTTTT	CASSPSGGTGELFF
-	TRBV4-3	TRBJ2-1	many	TGCGCCAGCAGCCACGCAGGGTTAAAGGGCAATGAGCAGTTCTTC	CASSHAGLKGNEQFF
-	TRBV5-1	TRBJ2-2	many	TGCGCCAGCAGCTTGGAAGTCACCGGGGAGCTGTTTTTT	CASSLEVTGELFF
-	TRBV12-3/TRBV12-4	TRBJ2-3	-	TGTGCCAGCAGCCATCGTGGACAGCACATCACAGATACGCAGTATTTT	CASSHRGQHITDTQYF
-	TRBV5-6	TRBJ2-3	many	TGTGCCACCCGGCCAAGGGACACAGATACGCAGTATTTT	CATRPRDTDTQYF
-	TRBV7-2	TRBJ2-3	few	TGTGCCAGCAGCTTTAGCGCGACGGCACCAGATACGCAGTATTTT	CASSFSATAPDTQYF
-	TRBV6-2/TRBV6-3	TRBJ2-5	-	TGTGCCAGCAGTTACGGGTTAGGGTACCAAGAGACCCAGTACTTC	CASSYGLGYQETQYF
TRBD1	TRBV10-3	TRBJ2-1	many	TGTGCCATCAGTGAGTCGGGACAGTTTAGGAATGAGCAGTTCTTC	CAISESGQFRNEQFF
-	TRBV6-2/TRBV6-3	TRBJ1-1	few	TGTGCCAGCAGTTACTCGTCTAGGGAGGGTCTTCGGAACACTGAAGCTTTCTTT	CASSYSSREGLRNTEAFF
-	TRBV18	TRBJ1-5	many	TGTGCCAGCTCACCGCAGGTCCAAGGAAATCAGCCCCAGCATTTT	CASSPQVQGNQPQHF
-	TRBV7-2	TRBJ1-1	many	TGTGCCAGCAGCTTAGCGGTCGGATTGAACACTGAAGCTTTCTTT	CASSLAVGLNTEAFF
-	TRBV18	TRBJ2-2	-	TGTGCCAGCTCAACCAATTCCCAGAGGGAGCTGTTTTTT	CASSTNSQRELFF
-	TRBV7-2	TRBJ2-3	many	TGTGCCAGCACTCAAAGAGGAGATACGCAGTATTTT	CASTQRGDTQYF
-	TRBV29-1	TRBJ1-1	many	TGCAGCGCCGGGTCGGGGTGGGGTATGAACACTGAAGCTTTCTTT	CSAGSGWGMNTEAFF
-	TRBV6-2/TRBV6-3	TRBJ2-2	few	TGTGCCAGCACCCATGCCGGGGAGCTGTTTTTT	CASTHAGELFF
-	TRBV7-9	TRBJ2-1	-	TGTGCCAGCAGCTTAATCGGGGGCCCCGGGGATGAGCAGTTCTTC	CASSLIGGPGDEQFF
-	TRBV4-2	TRBJ1-4	many	TGTGCCAGCAGCCTTGGACCACAGCGAACAACTAATGAAAAACTGTTTTTT	CASSLGPQRTTNEKLFF